A single sample is the source of the 27 T cell receptor beta chains below, sequenced in a study of shared clonotypes between healthy human individuals. It was CD45RO-negative cells, positively selected for CCR7, that made up naive CD8 cells, with terminally differentiated effector memory CD45RA+ cells excluded. Repertoires were generated with immunoSEQ multiplex PCR, while TCRdb's copy carries only in-frame clones and drops some. This table has millions of clones, roughly 91% appearing once. Sequencing input: naive CD8+ T cells from PBMCs. Receptors were obtained from a man aged 18-30 years in good health. Some clones in this sample may be carry-over from other donors' samples.

This clone was detected only once. The rearrangement links TRBV4-1 to TRBJ2-2; D unclear. The CDR3 extends over 13 amino acids. Trimming removed 4 bases from V and 5 bases from J, with 8 bases in between. Looked up from germline, CDR1 is MGHRA and CDR2 is YSYEKL. CDR3 in DNA: TGCGCCAGCAGCCTAGGACGGACCGGGGAGCTGTTTTTT. Its protein is CASSLGRTGELFF.

This chain links TRBV2 with TRBJ2-7, with 10 positions matching TRBD2. The germline CDR1 and CDR2 sequences are SNHLY and FYNNEI. The CDR3 sequence is 17 residues long. J was trimmed by 3 bases and V by 1 base; bases with no gene match: 9. The CDR3 loop is CASSEVPSGSGSYEQYF. The CDR3 nucleotides are TGTGCCAGCAGTGAAGTCCCTAGCGGGAGTGGAAGCTACGAGCAGTACTTC. The full variable domain, its missing parts supplied by reference TRBV2 and TRBJ2-7, is EPEVTQTPSHQVTQMGQEVILRCVPISNHLYFYWYRQILGQKVEFLVSFYNNEISEKSEIFDDQFSVERPDGSNFTLKIRSTKLEDSAMYFCASSEVPSGSGSYEQYFGPGTRLTVT.

This rearrangement joins TRBV19 to TRBJ1-5; 9 bases match TRBD1. Germline loops: CDR1 LNHDA, CDR2 SQIVND (reference sequence). CDR3 size: 16 residues. Trimming took 4 bases from V and 3 from J; bases not matched to a gene: 7. DNA for the CDR3: TGTGCCAGTAGTACTAACAGGGGGCGGGACAATCAGCCCCAGCATTTT. Translation gives CASSTNRGRDNQPQHF.

The chain's CDR3 is CSVALSAGEMIYGYTF. The CDR3 DNA follows: TGCAGCGTTGCGCTATCGGCAGGGGAGATGATCTATGGCTACACCTTC. The chain is built from TRBV29-1 and TRBJ1-2; tentative D call: TRBD1 (6 bases). The CDR3 covers 16 residues. CDR1 is SQVTM, CDR2 ANQGSEA, per germline. Trimming left V 4 bases short and J 4 bases short, with 22 bases between.

The J gene is TRBJ1-1, the V gene TRBV7-3; unclear D gene. Germline V lookup: CDR1 SGHTA, CDR2 FQGTGA. V was shortened by 5 bases and J by 0 bases, with 22 bases between the two germline ends. The CDR3 contains 18 residues. As DNA, the CDR3 is TGTGCCAGCAGCCCCCCCGTCGGCGGGCGAAGCATGAACACTGAAGCTTTCTTT. Translated: CASSPPVGGRSMNTEAFF.

V usage is TRBV6-1 and J usage is TRBJ2-7; D unclear. The germline CDR1 and CDR2 sequences are MNHNS and SASEGT. Trimming removed 5 bases at V and 3 bases at J, with 14 bases between. The CDR3 length is 14 residues. CDR3 in amino acids: CASSSRRISYEQYF. CDR3 nucleotide sequence: TGTGCCAGCAGTTCGCGAAGGATAAGCTACGAGCAGTACTTC.

This sequence joins TRBV7-3 and TRBJ2-2, with unresolved D. Germline-derived CDR1 and CDR2 are SGHTA and FQGTGA. The CDR3 has 16 amino acids. Trimming pared 5 bases from V and 0 bases from J, leaving 13 bases between. The CDR3, as DNA: TGTGCCAGCAGCCAAGACCATGCCGCGAACACCGGGGAGCTGTTTTTT. Amino acids: CASSQDHAANTGELFF.

This clone was counted once. The rearrangement links TRBV9 to TRBJ1-2, with D tentatively TRBD1 (6 bases). The CDR3 consists of 15 residues. Germline CDR1 SGDLS, CDR2 YYNGEE. Trimming pared 2 bases from V and 0 bases from J, leaving 11 bases between. Here the CDR3 DNA reads TGTGCCAGCAGCGTTGACAGGACTCCTAACTATGGCTACACCTTC. It encodes CASSVDRTPNYGYTF.

V is TRBV28 and J is TRBJ2-3; D gene unclear. This CDR3 is 15 amino acids long. V lost 4 bases to trimming and J lost 0 bases, with 11 bases between them. The V gene's germline CDR1 is MDHEN and CDR2 SYDVKM. The CDR3 nucleotides are TGTGCCAGCAGTTCCTTATATACGAGCACAGATACGCAGTATTTT. Translating it yields CASSSLYTSTDTQYF. Variable domain in full (rest from reference TRBV28 and TRBJ2-3): DVKVTQSSRYLVKRTGEKVFLECVQDMDHENMFWYRQDPGLGLRLIYFSYDVKMKEKGDIPEGYSVSREKKERFSLILESASTNQTSMYLCASSSLYTSTDTQYFGPGTRLTVL.

Of note for this clone: Different DNA sequences within this sample yield the same CDR3. J is TRBJ2-7 and V is TRBV28, with unresolved D. This CDR3 has 13 residues. Per the germline V gene, CDR1 is MDHEN and CDR2 is SYDVKM. Trimming removed 2 bases from V and 0 bases from J, with 5 bases in between. DNA for the CDR3: TGTGCCAGCAGTTTACGCGGCTCCTACGAGCAGTACTTC. This sequence encodes CASSLRGSYEQYF.

V is TRBV7-3 and J is TRBJ2-1; 7 bases agree with TRBD2. The CDR3 totals 15 residues. Losses at the gene ends were 5 bases for V and 4 bases for J; bases not matched to a gene: 8. From germline, CDR1 is SGHTA and CDR2 FQGTGA. In nucleotides, the CDR3 is TGTGCCAGCAGCCGCGGCGGGAGTGGGTACAATGAGCAGTTCTTC. Translating it yields CASSRGGSGYNEQFF.

The chain links TRBV14 to TRBJ2-7; D gene ambiguous. CDR1 is SGHDN and CDR2 is FVKESK in the germline V gene. The CDR3 covers 14 residues. Trimming cost V 2 bases and J 3 bases, with 11 bases left between them. CDR3 sequence reads: CASSQLLRFYEQYF. For the CDR3, the DNA is TGTGCCAGCAGCCAACTCTTAAGATTCTACGAGCAGTACTTC.

CDR3 DNA sequence: TGTGCCAGCAGGGTACAGGGGTCGGGCTATGGCTACACCTTC. Translating gives CASRVQGSGYGYTF. The rearrangement uses TRBV27 and TRBJ1-2, with 7 bases that match TRBD1. Unmatched junction bases numbered 8, after V lost 6 bases and J lost 4 bases. This CDR3 contains 14 residues. Germline V gene data show CDR1 as MNHEY and CDR2 as SMNVEV (reference sequence).

The chain employs TRBV7-8 and TRBJ2-1; the D gene is possibly TRBD2 (6 bases). With 2 bases removed from V and 0 bases from J, the gap between germline ends came to 8 bases. The V gene's germline CDR1 is SGHVS and CDR2 FQNEAQ. This CDR3 has 15 residues. CDR3 protein: CASSLYGSSYNEQFF. CDR3 coding DNA: TGTGCCAGCAGCTTATACGGGAGCTCCTACAATGAGCAGTTCTTC.

This clone came up once. The chain employs TRBV28 and TRBJ2-3, with 8 nucleotides matching TRBD2. The J segment lost 7 bases and the V segment lost 5 bases, leaving 8 bases of the junction unmatched. This CDR3 has 14 amino acids. Looked up from germline, CDR1 is MDHEN and CDR2 is SYDVKM. Here the CDR3 reads CASSSGSGSNTQYF. The DNA for the CDR3 is TGTGCCAGCAGTAGCGGGAGTGGATCAAATACGCAGTATTTT.

The chain combines TRBV27 with TRBJ1-1, with D possibly matching TRBD1 (6 bases). V was trimmed by 8 bases and J by 11 bases, leaving 15 bases between them. The germline CDR1 and CDR2 sequences are MNHEY and SMNVEV (reference sequence). CDR3 length: 11 residues. The CDR3 sequence is CASGGGLGAFF. CDR3 sequence (DNA): TGTGCCAGCGGTGGGGGCCTTGGGGCTTTCTTT.

This sequence joins TRBV27 and TRBJ2-7, with TRBD1 matching 8 bases. This CDR3 contains 15 residues. The J segment lost 2 bases and the V segment lost 5 bases, leaving 8 bases of the junction unmatched. Germline V gene lookup returns CDR1 MNHEY and CDR2 SMNVEV (reference sequence). The chain's CDR3 is CASSPDRASTYEQYF. In DNA, the CDR3 is TGTGCCAGCAGTCCGGACAGGGCCTCGACCTACGAGCAGTACTTC.

The CDR3 sequence is CGGQELYEQYF. CDR3 DNA sequence: TGCGGGGGACAGGAGTTATACGAGCAGTACTTC. The chain has TRBV20-1 and TRBJ2-7; the match to TRBD1 covers 8 bases. The CDR3 has 11 amino acids. Per germline, CDR1 DFQATT and CDR2 SNEGSKA (reference sequence).

This clone has just one count. The chain recombines TRBV7-9 with TRBJ2-1; 7 bases line up with TRBD2. Germline CDR1 reads SEHNR; CDR2 reads FQNEAQ (reference sequence). V lost 5 bases to trimming and J lost 2 bases; unmatched junction nucleotides: 6. CDR3 size: 15 residues. The CDR3 reads CASSKSGNAYNEQFF. The DNA for the CDR3 is TGTGCCAGCAGCAAAAGCGGGAACGCCTACAATGAGCAGTTCTTC.

In this sample, this clone turned up once. This chain connects TRBV4-1 to TRBJ1-2; the D gene is possibly TRBD1 (6 bases). Trimming pared 1 base from V and 7 bases from J, leaving 13 bases between. CDR1 MGHRA and CDR2 YSYEKL come from the germline V gene. The CDR3 loop spans 14 amino acids. The CDR3, as DNA: TGCGCCAGCAGCCAAGGCCAGGGGACTCCTGGCTACACCTTC. Translation: CASSQGQGTPGYTF.

This clone was found once. The chain uses TRBV4-3 and TRBJ1-1; the match to TRBD1 covers 12 bases. After removal of 1 base from V and 5 bases from J, the junction contained 2 bases not matched to a gene. Germline-derived CDR1 and CDR2 are LGHNA and YSLEER. The CDR3 covers 15 residues. Here the CDR3 DNA reads TGCGCCAGCAGCCAAGGGGACAGGGGGCCAACTGAAGCTTTCTTT. Its translation: CASSQGDRGPTEAFF.

The chain couples TRBV9 to TRBJ1-1; D gene unclear. Germline loops: CDR1 SGDLS, CDR2 YYNGEE. Between the trimmed V and J ends, which lost 4 bases and 8 bases, there was a span of 12 bases. CDR3 size: 12 residues. The CDR3 loop is CASSPADREAFF. CDR3 DNA sequence: TGTGCCAGCAGCCCAGCGGATCGGGAAGCTTTCTTT. Supplemented by reference TRBV9 and TRBJ1-1, the full variable domain reads DSGVTQTPKHLITATGQRVTLRCSPRSGDLSVYWYQQSLDQGLQFLIQYYNGEERAKGNILERFSAQQFPDLHSELNLSSLELGDSALYFCASSPADREAFFGQGTRLTVV.

The chain links TRBV9 to TRBJ2-3, with 10 bases lining up with TRBD2. The V gene's germline CDR1 is SGDLS and CDR2 YYNGEE. Trimming cost V 0 bases and J 2 bases; bases outside gene matches: 9. This CDR3 has 18 residues. The CDR3 DNA reads as TGTGCCAGCAGCGTAGAGGGGACTAGCGCCCCTTACACAGATACGCAGTATTTT. It specifies CASSVEGTSAPYTDTQYF.

Remarks on this clone: At the DNA level, this CDR3 is encoded by other sequences in the same sample as well. The V gene is TRBV28, the J gene TRBJ2-3; D is unresolved. Germline V gene data show CDR1 as MDHEN and CDR2 as SYDVKM. Trimming took 5 bases from V and 5 from J, leaving 2 bases between them. The length of the CDR3 is 10 residues. The CDR3 sequence is CASSLDTQYF. The CDR3 DNA follows: TGTGCCAGCAGTCTAGATACGCAGTATTTT.

The chain has TRBV7-9 and TRBJ1-2, with no clear D. CDR1 SEHNR and CDR2 FQNEAQ come from the germline V gene (reference sequence). Trimming shortened V by 1 base and J by 4 bases, and 4 bases separated the two germline ends. The CDR3 runs to 12 residues. CDR3: CASSLDGYGYTF. In DNA, the CDR3 is TGTGCCAGCAGCTTAGACGGCTATGGCTACACCTTC.

This clone was observed a few times. Written as DNA, the CDR3 is TGTGCCACCAGCAGAGGAGGGGCCAGTCAGCCCCAGCATTTT. Protein sequence: CATSRGGASQPQHF. The chain joins TRBV15 to TRBJ1-5; TRBD1 is a possible D gene (5 bases). CDR3 length equals 14 residues. Germline V gives CDR1 LNHNV, CDR2 YYDKDF (reference sequence). With 1 base removed from V and 6 bases from J, the gap between germline ends came to 10 bases.

There are a few counts of this clone. Other DNA sequences in this specimen translate into the identical CDR3. The V call is TRBV7-9, the J call TRBJ1-1, with D maybe TRBD1 (5 bases). Trimming took 9 bases from V and 1 from J, leaving 9 bases between them. CDR1 and CDR2 (germline): SEHNR, FQNEAQ (reference sequence). This CDR3 spans 12 amino acids. The CDR3 DNA sequence: TGTGCCAGTTCGAGGGGGAACACTGAAGCTTTCTTT. It encodes CASSRGNTEAFF.